This record concerns one TCR beta chain sequence. The entry originates in a study of T cells expressing NK-cell markers. TCRdb re-called the 5' RACE reads and gives one entry per CDR3 protein, without DNA. In total, the table holds a few hundred thousand distinct CDR3 sequences. Sequenced sample: blood T cells: a sorted CD56 or NKG2C T cell subset, CD4+ or CD8+ T cells, or bulk PBMC T cells (not recorded which). The sequence was obtained from a man aged 18 to 69 in good health.

The CDR3 loop is CSARGLAQETQYF. The chain carries TRBV20-1 and TRBJ2-5; the D call from TCRdb, TRBD2, cannot be confirmed without DNA. Germline V gene sequence: CDR1 DFQATT, CDR2 SNEGSKA (reference sequence). The CDR3 contains 13 residues.